The 26 T cell receptor beta chains below all came from one sample that was sequenced in a study of radiation and T cells in renal cell carcinoma. Repertoires were generated with immunoSEQ multiplex PCR, while TCRdb's copy carries only in-frame clones and drops some. The repertoire has roughly 120,000 clones, around 83% of them found once; the top ten carry 3%. Time point of the sample: baseline pretreatment blood. The treatment: 15 Gy SBRT to primary tumor, nephrectomy 4 weeks later. The sample in question was blood, obtained from a patient whose treatment included radiotherapy and nephrectomy. Source of these receptors: a woman aged 55 to 70 with renal cell carcinoma.

The rearrangement uses TRBV21-1 and TRBJ2-2; whether TRBD2, the table's D call, matches the DNA was not checked. TRBV21-1 is a recognized pseudogene. The CDR3 has 16 amino acids. The DNA of the CDR3 is TGTGCCAGCAGCAAACGGTCCTCTCCTTGCACCGGGGAGCTGTTTTTT. It yields the protein CASSKRSSPCTGELFF.

V gene TRBV11-3 combines with J gene TRBJ2-2; possible D gene TRBD2, 5 bases. The CDR3 has 13 amino acids. CDR1 is SGHNT, CDR2 YENEEA, per germline. V was cut by 5 bases and J by 9 bases, with 13 bases left in between. The CDR3 bases are TGTGCCAGCAGCGAGGAAAGGGAGAGGGAGCTGTTTTTT. It codes for CASSEERERELFF.

The V call is TRBV29-1, the J call TRBJ2-7; possibly TRBD1 for D (6 bases). The CDR3 contains 13 residues. V was cut by 6 bases and J by 3 bases, with 15 bases left in between. Germline V lookup: CDR1 SQVTM, CDR2 ANQGSEA. The CDR3 is CSVLAGTNYEQYF. The CDR3 region has the DNA TGCAGCGTCTTGGCCGGGACAAACTACGAGCAGTACTTC.

The chain is built from TRBV7-2 and TRBJ2-7; 9 bases are a match to TRBD1. Germline CDR1 SGHTA, CDR2 FQGNSA. V lost 4 bases, J lost 7 bases, and 11 bases stayed unmatched. This CDR3 comprises 15 residues. As DNA, the CDR3 is TGTGCCAGCAGCTGGGACAGGGAGGTTTCGAGGGAGCAGTACTTC. This gives the protein CASSWDREVSREQYF.

The J gene is TRBJ1-6, the V gene TRBV9; D not resolved. Germline loops: CDR1 SGDLS, CDR2 YYNGEE. CDR3 size: 15 residues. The ends were cut back, 3 bases at V and 9 bases at J, with 16 bases in the middle. The CDR3 loop is CASSGLDGDLSPLHF. In nucleotides, the CDR3 is TGTGCCAGCAGCGGACTGGACGGGGATCTTTCACCCCTCCACTTT.

This clone was counted between two and nine times. This rearrangement joins TRBV28 to TRBJ1-4, with D perhaps matching TRBD1 (6 bases). Trimming left V 5 bases short and J 6 bases short, with 22 bases between. Per the germline V gene, CDR1 is MDHEN and CDR2 is SYDVKM. The CDR3 extends over 17 amino acids. The chain's CDR3 is CASSRTLRTDDYEKLFF. Written as DNA, the CDR3 is TGTGCCAGCAGTCGCACTCTCCGGACAGACGATTATGAAAAACTGTTTTTT.

The genes are TRBV5-1 and TRBJ2-1; no definite D call. This CDR3 has 13 residues. Trimming stripped 4 bases from V and 8 bases from J, with 13 bases between. Germline V gene sequence: CDR1 SGHRS, CDR2 YFSETQ. This CDR3 is CASSGNVGDEQFF. The CDR3 DNA sequence: TGCGCCAGCAGCGGAAACGTCGGCGATGAGCAGTTCTTC.

This clone was observed once. The chain employs TRBV6-6 and TRBJ1-1, with 8 nucleotides matching TRBD1. J lost 5 bases, V lost 3 bases, and 8 bases had no gene match. Germline CDR1 and CDR2: MNHNY and SVGAGI (reference sequence). The CDR3 has 15 amino acids. CDR3 region: CASSYFGQGWTEAFF. The CDR3 coding sequence is TGTGCCAGCAGTTATTTTGGACAGGGATGGACTGAAGCTTTCTTT.

The chain recombines TRBV4-3 with TRBJ2-1; 14 bases line up with TRBD2. J lost 8 bases, V lost 4 bases, and 7 bases had no gene match. Germline values: CDR1 LGHNA, CDR2 YSLEER. This CDR3 is 16 amino acids long. The CDR3 is CASSRLTSGRGDEQFF. The CDR3 nucleotides read TGCGCCAGCAGCCGCCTGACTAGCGGGAGGGGCGATGAGCAGTTCTTC.

J is TRBJ1-2 and V is TRBV5-6, with a tentative D call TRBD1 (6 bases). There are 15 residues in the CDR3. Trimming stripped 3 bases from V and 5 bases from J, with 17 bases between. Germline CDR1 reads SGHDT; CDR2 reads YYEEEE. CDR3 loop: CASSSWDTVSYGYTF. Here the CDR3 DNA reads TGTGCCAGCAGCTCGTGGGACACTGTATCATATGGCTACACCTTC.

CDR3 sequence: CASSENRDTRPYEQYF. In DNA form, the CDR3 reads TGTGCCAGCAGTGAGAACCGGGACACGAGACCCTACGAGCAGTACTTC. The chain joins TRBV6-1 to TRBJ2-7, with D possibly being TRBD1 (6 bases). V gave up 3 bases and J gave up 2 bases, with 17 bases separating them. Germline CDR1 is MNHNS and CDR2 is SASEGT. The CDR3 has 16 residues.

The chain has TRBV6-5 and TRBJ1-1, with 9 positions matching TRBD1. With 3 bases clipped from V and 6 bases from J, the junction kept 11 bases outside the gene matches. The CDR3 extends over 16 amino acids. Germline V lookup: CDR1 MNHEY, CDR2 SVGAGI. The CDR3 bases are TGTGCCAGCAGTTATGGACAGGGGACGTCAATCGCTGAAGCTTTCTTT. This gives the protein CASSYGQGTSIAEAFF.

This clone occurred a few times. This sequence joins TRBV27 and TRBJ2-7; maybe TRBD1 (5 bases). CDR1 and CDR2 from the germline V gene are MNHEY and SMNVEV (reference sequence). V dropped 6 bases and J dropped 6 bases, with 15 bases sitting between them. The CDR3 is made up of 13 amino acids. CDR3: CASSPPGRTEQYF. In nucleotides, the CDR3 is TGTGCCAGCAGCCCCCCAGGGCGCACCGAGCAGTACTTC.

This clone was seen once. V is TRBV2 and J is TRBJ2-3; D may be TRBD2 (6 bases). Germline loops: CDR1 SNHLY, CDR2 FYNNEI. V was shortened by 5 bases and J by 6 bases, with 15 bases between the two germline ends. The CDR3 length is 14 residues. CDR3 DNA sequence: TGTGCCAGCAGTCGGGACTCCGAAATTGATACGCAGTATTTT. Amino acids: CASSRDSEIDTQYF.

CDR3 region: CAISESMASGRAPYEQYF. CDR3 DNA sequence: TGTGCCATCAGTGAGTCGATGGCTAGCGGGAGGGCCCCCTACGAGCAGTACTTC. This sequence joins TRBV10-3 and TRBJ2-7, with 12 bases identical to TRBD2. V lost 0 bases, J lost 2 bases, and 8 bases stayed unmatched. Per the germline V gene, CDR1 is ENHRY and CDR2 is SYGVKD. The CDR3 has 18 residues.

V is TRBV10-3 and J is TRBJ1-2, with D perhaps matching TRBD1 (5 bases). This CDR3 spans 14 amino acids. Per germline, CDR1 ENHRY and CDR2 SYGVKD. V shed 3 bases and J shed 3 bases, with 11 bases lying between them. CDR3 sequence (DNA): TGTGCCATCAGTGAAGGGGTCTGGGACTATGGCTACACCTTC. Its protein product is CAISEGVWDYGYTF.

The rearrangement links TRBV19 to TRBJ2-5; TRBD1 is a possible D gene (6 bases). Germline CDR1 reads LNHDA; CDR2 reads SQIVND (reference sequence). This CDR3 contains 16 residues. V was clipped by 3 bases and J by 3 bases, with 17 bases between them. Here the CDR3 DNA reads TGTGCCAGTAGTATTGGATGGGGGCCTCTGGAAGAGACCCAGTACTTC. This codes for CASSIGWGPLEETQYF.

The chain combines TRBV19 with TRBJ2-1, with TRBD2 as a possible D gene (7 bases). Trimming cost V 7 bases and J 4 bases, with 20 bases left between them. This CDR3 has 16 residues. The germline CDR1 and CDR2 sequences are LNHDA and SQIVND (reference sequence). The CDR3 region has the DNA TGTGCCAGTACCCCCGGCGTGGGGGGGCCTTACAATGAGCAGTTCTTC. It translates to CASTPGVGGPYNEQFF.

The chain has TRBV4-2 and TRBJ1-1, with D possibly TRBD1 on 5 matching bases. CDR3 size: 17 residues. The germline V and J ends were trimmed by 8 bases and 0 bases, with 22 bases remaining between them. The germline V gene has CDR1 LGHNA and CDR2 YNFKEQ. This chain's CDR3 is CASLVTGGGAMNTEAFF. The DNA for the CDR3 is TGTGCCAGCTTAGTTACCGGGGGGGGTGCCATGAACACTGAAGCTTTCTTT.

V and J are TRBV10-1 and TRBJ1-4; weak D call: TRBD1 (5 bases). Germline lookup yields CDR1 WNHNN and CDR2 SYGVQD (reference sequence). Trimming removed 3 bases at V and 13 bases at J, with 9 bases between. CDR3 length equals 11 residues. CDR3 DNA sequence: TGCGCCAGCAGTGACGGGGGGGGACTGTTTTTT. It yields the protein CASSDGGGLFF.

The gene calls are TRBV5-1 and TRBJ2-7; TRBD2 agrees at 9 bases. Germline CDR1 SGHRS, CDR2 YFSETQ. The CDR3 contains 15 residues. J was trimmed by 4 bases and V by 0 bases; bases with no gene match: 5. CDR3 protein: CASSLELAGVYEQYF. CDR3 bases: TGCGCCAGCAGCTTGGAATTAGCGGGGGTTTACGAGCAGTACTTC.

The J gene is TRBJ2-1, the V gene TRBV14; 9 bases agree with TRBD1. J was trimmed by 2 bases and V by 6 bases; bases with no gene match: 5. There are 15 residues in the CDR3. Per germline, CDR1 SGHDN and CDR2 FVKESK. The CDR3 DNA sequence: TGTGCCAGCAGGGCCGGGACAGGGACCTACAATGAGCAGTTCTTC. It yields the protein CASRAGTGTYNEQFF.

The rearrangement joins TRBV5-1 to TRBJ1-1; tentative D call: TRBD1 (5 bases). V was cut by 1 base and J by 2 bases, with 12 bases left in between. The V gene's germline CDR1 is SGHRS and CDR2 YFSETQ. The CDR3 is 15 residues long. This CDR3 is CASSLYTGPNTEAFF. In DNA, the CDR3 is TGCGCCAGCAGCTTGTATACAGGACCTAACACTGAAGCTTTCTTT. Looking up the rest from reference TRBV5-1 and TRBJ1-1 gives the full variable domain: KAGVTQTPRYLIKTRGQQVTLSCSPISGHRSVSWYQQTPGQGLQFLFEYFSETQRNKGNFPGRFSGRQFSNSRSEMNVSTLELGDSALYLCASSLYTGPNTEAFFGQGTRLTVV.

The chain recombines TRBV5-5 with TRBJ1-2, with TRBD1 identical over 7 bases. The germline V gene has CDR1 SGHKS and CDR2 YYEKEE (reference sequence). The CDR3 has 16 residues. V lost 4 bases and J lost 1; bases outside the gene matches: 10. This CDR3 reads CASSTGQPNHNYGYTF. The DNA of the CDR3 is TGTGCCAGCAGCACGGGACAGCCGAATCATAACTATGGCTACACCTTC.

V usage is TRBV28 and J usage is TRBJ1-5; D possibly corresponds to TRBD1 (6 bases). With 8 bases removed from V and 0 bases from J, the gap between germline ends came to 11 bases. The CDR3 has 14 amino acids. Germline CDR1 reads MDHEN; CDR2 reads SYDVKM. The CDR3 spells CASRGGNSNQPQHF. The DNA of the CDR3 is TGTGCCAGCCGAGGGGGGAATAGCAATCAGCCCCAGCATTTT.

The genes are TRBV18 and TRBJ2-7; 8 bases match TRBD1. CDR1 KGHSH and CDR2 LQKENI come from the germline V gene. CDR3 size: 15 residues. Losses at the gene ends were 2 bases for V and 4 bases for J; bases not matched to a gene: 7. The CDR3 sequence is CASSPVFQGAYEQYF. CDR3 in DNA: TGTGCCAGCTCACCAGTCTTCCAGGGGGCGTACGAGCAGTACTTC.